This entry lists 27 T cell receptor beta chains sequenced from one sample in a study of blood T cell repertoires in COVID-19. Repertoires were generated with immunoSEQ multiplex PCR, while TCRdb's copy carries only in-frame clones and drops some. The sample includes some 200,000 clones, under 85% of them seen just once. The sample comprised peripheral blood. Every receptor here comes from a woman of 80 years or more with acute or convalescent COVID-19.

The rearrangement uses TRBV7-9 and TRBJ2-3; D is ambiguous. This CDR3 spans 15 amino acids. Germline CDR1 is SEHNR and CDR2 is FQNEAQ (reference sequence). Trimming stripped 8 bases from V and 5 bases from J, with 20 bases between. The CDR3 spells CASEVVRVSLDTQYF. In DNA form, the CDR3 reads TGTGCCAGCGAAGTAGTCCGGGTATCCTTAGATACGCAGTATTTT.

This CDR3 is CASSSDGGGGYTF. The CDR3 DNA reads as TGTGCCAGCAGTTCTGACGGAGGAGGTGGCTACACCTTC. This sequence joins TRBV6-5 and TRBJ1-2, with D unclear. V was cut by 4 bases and J by 7 bases, with 13 bases left in between. CDR3 length: 13 residues. Germline V CDR1 and CDR2: MNHEY, SVGAGI.

The chain is built from TRBV3-1 (or the pseudogene TRBV3-2) and TRBJ2-1; TRBD2 aligns across 7 bases. Germline assignment: CDR1 LGHDT and CDR2 YNNKEL (reference sequence). The CDR3 runs 14 residues. The V gene end was trimmed by 4 bases and the J gene end by 6 bases; junction bases not matched to a gene: 6. The CDR3 region is CASSPSGVSNEQFF. In nucleotides, the CDR3 is TGTGCCAGCAGCCCAAGCGGGGTCTCCAATGAGCAGTTCTTC.

The rearrangement links TRBV4-1 to TRBJ1-6, with 8 bases matching TRBD1. There are 16 residues in the CDR3. V trimming: 4 bases; J trimming: 6 bases; junction bases outside the gene matches: 8. Germline CDR1 and CDR2: MGHRA and YSYEKL. CDR3 sequence (DNA): TGCGCCAGCAGCCGAGAGACAGGGGTAATTAATTCACCCCTCCACTTT. This translates into CASSRETGVINSPLHF.

This clone was found a few times. The genes are TRBV10-3 and TRBJ1-5, with TRBD1 identical over 8 bases. This CDR3 comprises 13 residues. Per germline, CDR1 ENHRY and CDR2 SYGVKD. The V and J ends lost 8 bases and 7 bases, in that order; junction bases with no gene match: 7. CDR3 loop: CAISDRVNQPQHF. CDR3 DNA sequence: TGTGCCATCTCGGACAGGGTAAACCAGCCCCAGCATTTT.

The chain has TRBV4-1 and TRBJ2-6, with TRBD2 identical over 7 bases. The germline CDR1 and CDR2 sequences are MGHRA and YSYEKL. This CDR3 is built from 20 residues. V shed 1 base, J shed 1 base, and the junction held 13 bases outside the gene matches. The CDR3: CASSQVQLAETVSGANVLTF. The CDR3 DNA reads TGCGCCAGCAGCCAAGTCCAGCTAGCGGAAACCGTTTCTGGGGCCAACGTCCTGACTTTC.

This sequence joins TRBV2 and TRBJ1-5; D gene uncertain. The CDR3 runs 15 residues. Germline values: CDR1 SNHLY, CDR2 FYNNEI. V gave up 3 bases and J gave up 0 bases, with 9 bases separating them. The CDR3 nucleotides are TGTGCCAGCAGTGATAGCCTTTATAGCAATCAGCCCCAGCATTTT. This codes for CASSDSLYSNQPQHF.

The rearrangement joins TRBV5-1 to TRBJ2-6, with D perhaps TRBD1 (6 bases). V lost 0 bases to trimming and J lost 0 bases, with 7 bases between them. The V gene's germline CDR1 is SGHRS and CDR2 YFSETQ. The CDR3 contains 16 residues. The CDR3 sequence: CASSLAGDSGANVLTF. The CDR3 nucleotides read TGCGCCAGCAGCTTGGCAGGGGACTCTGGGGCCAACGTCCTGACTTTC.

This clone was recorded only once. The rearrangement joins TRBV19 to TRBJ2-3, with 7 bases that match TRBD2. CDR1 is LNHDA and CDR2 is SQIVND in the germline V gene (reference sequence). V dropped 6 bases and J dropped 8; count of bases not matched to a gene: 14. There are 15 residues in the CDR3. The CDR3 reads CASRPAREWSVTQYF. The CDR3 DNA follows: TGTGCCAGTAGACCCGCGCGGGAGTGGTCCGTTACGCAGTATTTT.

This rearrangement joins TRBV9 to TRBJ2-3; D may be TRBD2 (5 bases). The CDR3 loop spans 13 amino acids. CDR1 and CDR2 (germline): SGDLS, YYNGEE. V was clipped by 0 bases and J by 7 bases, with 9 bases between them. The CDR3 reads CASSVVGLNTQYF. The CDR3 bases are TGTGCCAGCAGCGTAGTCGGACTTAATACGCAGTATTTT.

J is TRBJ2-7 and V is TRBV10-3; D is undetermined. From germline, CDR1 is ENHRY and CDR2 SYGVKD. The CDR3 extends over 12 amino acids. Trimming pared 2 bases from V and 4 bases from J, leaving 6 bases between. CDR3 region: CAISEGPYEQYF. As DNA, the CDR3 is TGTGCCATCAGTGAGGGGCCATACGAGCAGTACTTC.

The genes are TRBV19 and TRBJ2-7; D may be TRBD1 (6 bases). The V end was cut by 3 bases, the J end by 4 bases, with 7 bases between. In germline, CDR1 is LNHDA, CDR2 SQIVND (reference sequence). CDR3 size: 12 residues. In DNA form, the CDR3 reads TGTGCCAGTAGTATGGACAGTTACGAGCAGTACTTC. Residues: CASSMDSYEQYF.

This clone has just one count. V is TRBV6-5 and J is TRBJ2-3; D possibly corresponds to TRBD2 (5 bases). Germline CDR1 MNHEY, CDR2 SVGAGI. The CDR3 is 14 residues long. The V end lost 0 bases, the J end lost 9 bases, and 13 bases lay between the germline ends. The CDR3 DNA reads TGTGCCAGCAGTTACTCGGCTAGCCCCGGGACGCAGTATTTT. It specifies CASSYSASPGTQYF.

This clone was observed a single time. The V call is TRBV4-3, the J call TRBJ2-7, with D perhaps matching TRBD2 (5 bases). This CDR3 comprises 15 residues. Per the germline V gene, CDR1 is LGHNA and CDR2 is YSLEER. Trimming stripped 0 bases from V and 6 bases from J, with 15 bases between. The CDR3 DNA reads TGCGCCAGCAGCCAAGATCTCCACCCTCGGGGCGAGCAGTACTTC. Amino acids: CASSQDLHPRGEQYF.

The CDR3 DNA follows: TGCGCCAGCAGCGCAGTAGTCCCGGGACAGGGGCAGACTAATGAAAAACTGTTTTTT. Its protein is CASSAVVPGQGQTNEKLFF. The chain has TRBV5-1 and TRBJ1-4; 10 bases agree with TRBD1. CDR3 length: 19 residues. CDR1 and CDR2 from the germline V gene are SGHRS and YFSETQ. Germline trimming cut 4 bases from V and 2 bases from J; bases unmatched to any gene: 14.

This clone was seen a single time. The V and J genes are TRBV15 and TRBJ1-6; D call uncertain. Per germline, CDR1 LNHNV and CDR2 YYDKDF (reference sequence). The ends were cut back, 1 base at V and 8 bases at J, with 6 bases in the middle. The CDR3 loop spans 13 amino acids. The CDR3 DNA reads as TGTGCCACCAGCAGAGGGAGGGATTCACCCCTCCACTTT. This gives the protein CATSRGRDSPLHF.

The chain uses TRBV24-1 and TRBJ2-1, with D perhaps TRBD2 (6 bases). There are 15 residues in the CDR3. The germline V gene encodes CDR1 KGHDR and CDR2 SFDVKD. V dropped 3 bases and J dropped 0 bases, with 8 bases sitting between them. The CDR3 is CATSDRGSSYNEQFF. The DNA for the CDR3 is TGTGCCACCAGTGATCGGGGGAGCTCCTACAATGAGCAGTTCTTC.

This clone was counted a few times. The chain has TRBV7-3 and TRBJ1-1; the D gene is possibly TRBD1 (5 bases). Looked up from germline, CDR1 is SGHTA and CDR2 is FQGTGA. CDR3 length: 13 amino acids. The germline V and J ends were trimmed by 5 bases and 5 bases, with 12 bases remaining between them. CDR3 sequence reads: CASSAGSGTEAFF. CDR3 in DNA: TGTGCCAGCAGCGCAGGGTCTGGGACTGAAGCTTTCTTT.

This chain uses TRBV7-3 with TRBJ2-1; weak D call: TRBD2 (6 bases). Germline CDR1 reads SGHTA; CDR2 reads FQGTGA. Trimming left V 4 bases short and J 5 bases short, with 15 bases between. This CDR3 contains 15 residues. DNA for the CDR3: TGTGCCAGCAGCTCAAGCCCGGGGGTCCACAATGAGCAGTTCTTC. As protein: CASSSSPGVHNEQFF.

The rearrangement joins TRBV11-2 to TRBJ1-5; 9 positions match TRBD1. Germline values: CDR1 SGHAT, CDR2 FQNNGV. The V and J ends lost 5 bases and 1 base, in that order; junction bases with no gene match: 3. This CDR3 spans 15 amino acids. As DNA, the CDR3 is TGTGCCAGCAGCCTGGACAGGGGCAGCAATCAGCCCCAGCATTTT. As protein: CASSLDRGSNQPQHF.

The chain employs TRBV30 and TRBJ1-5, with a possible D match to TRBD1 (5 bases). V gave up 4 bases and J gave up 7 bases, with 14 bases separating them. The CDR3 is made up of 13 amino acids. In germline, CDR1 is GTSNPN, CDR2 SVGIG (reference sequence). The CDR3 is CAWTPAGGQPQHF. The CDR3 DNA reads as TGTGCCTGGACCCCAGCGGGGGGACAGCCCCAGCATTTT.

This chain uses TRBV1 with TRBJ2-7; the listed D gene, TRBD1, was not tested against the DNA. TRBV1 constitutes a pseudogene. CDR3 length: 14 amino acids. CDR3 amino acids: CTSSTRDRAYEQYF. The CDR3 nucleotides are TGCACCAGCAGCACCCGGGACAGGGCTTACGAGCAGTACTTC.

The chain recombines TRBV6-2 or TRBV6-3 with TRBJ2-2; D might be TRBD2 (6 bases). CDR3 length equals 16 residues. The V gene's germline CDR1 is MNHEY and CDR2 SVGEGT. Trimming removed 2 bases at V and 0 bases at J, with 10 bases between. Here the CDR3 DNA reads TGTGCCAGCAGTTACCTAGGGACTGCGAACACCGGGGAGCTGTTTTTT. Translation gives CASSYLGTANTGELFF.

The chain's CDR3 is CASSPAVGQLYEQYF. The CDR3 DNA reads TGTGCCAGCTCACCCGCCGTGGGGCAACTCTACGAGCAGTACTTC. This chain joins TRBV18 and TRBJ2-7; TRBD1 is a possible D gene (5 bases). Germline V gives CDR1 KGHSH, CDR2 LQKENI. V was clipped by 3 bases and J by 3 bases, with 15 bases between them. The CDR3 has 15 residues.

The CDR3 bases are TGTGCCAGCAGCGTAGGACCGGAGAATTCACCCCTCCACTTT. It translates to CASSVGPENSPLHF. The chain is built from TRBV9 and TRBJ1-6; the D is unclear. V was pared by 0 bases and J by 7 bases, with 8 bases between. CDR1 is SGDLS, CDR2 YYNGEE, per germline. The CDR3 has 14 amino acids.

This clone occurred a few times. The chain carries TRBV7-9 and TRBJ1-1; 8 bases fit TRBD1. V was clipped by 0 bases and J by 5 bases; unmatched bases: 2. Per germline, CDR1 SEHNR and CDR2 FQNEAQ (reference sequence). The CDR3 totals 14 residues. CDR3 coding DNA: TGTGCCAGCAGCTTAGCCAGGGGGCGGACTGAAGCTTTCTTT. The encoded protein is CASSLARGRTEAFF. The variable domain in full, with the rest retrieved from reference TRBV7-9 and TRBJ1-1, is DTGVSQNPRHKITKRGQNVTFRCDPISEHNRLYWYRQTLGQGPEFLTYFQNEAQLEKSRLLSDRFSAERPKGSFSTLEIQRTEQGDSAMYLCASSLARGRTEAFFGQGTRLTVV.

V is TRBV7-9 and J is TRBJ1-2, with TRBD1 as a possible D gene (6 bases). The CDR3 sequence is 14 residues long. V was pared by 1 base and J by 7 bases, with 13 bases between. The germline gives CDR1 SEHNR, CDR2 FQNEAQ (reference sequence). CDR3: CASSLDQGLGGYTF. As DNA, the CDR3 is TGTGCCAGCAGCTTAGACCAGGGGCTTGGTGGCTACACCTTC.